This T cell receptor (beta chain) stems from a study of tumour-infiltrating T cells in Burkitt lymphoma. The wider study: Repertoire clonality predicted overall and progression-free survival.

Method: immunoSEQ multiplex PCR; TCRdb's copy keeps in-frame clones and lacks some. The sample holds about 7,000 clones, about a sixth seen once. This clone occurred a few times. The CDR3 has 12 amino acids. CDR1 is SGHRS and CDR2 is YFSETQ in the germline V gene. Trimming took 4 bases from V and 9 from J, leaving 10 bases between them. The sequence was collected from a human donor with diffuse large B-cell lymphoma. J is TRBJ2-2 and V is TRBV5-1; D remains ambiguous. The sequenced sample consisted of tumor tissue. Here the CDR3 DNA reads TGCGCCAGCAGCCCCATGGGAAGGGAGCTGTTTTTT. Translating gives CASSPMGRELFF.